A selection of T cell receptor beta chains follows, all from one sample in a study of T cells expressing NK-cell markers. From the 5' RACE reads, TCRdb lists one entry per CDR3 protein and no DNA. In all, the sample yields approximately 170,000 distinct CDR3 sequences. Source material: blood T cells: a sorted CD56 or NKG2C T cell subset, CD4+ or CD8+ T cells, or bulk PBMC T cells (not recorded which). The receptors originated from a man aged 18-75 years in good health. The CDR3 runs from the conserved cysteine through the conserved F or W. Clone sizes are given selectively: once, few, many, or a class where the clone is expanded.

J gene: TRBJ2-5
clone size: .
V gene: TRBV6-1
CDR3 protein: CASRFQRQRGDRETQYF

J gene: TRBJ2-7
clone size: .
V gene: TRBV5-6
CDR3 protein: CASSRVGEIYEQYF

J gene: TRBJ1-2
clone size: .
V gene: TRBV19
CDR3 protein: CASSKRDGANYGYTF

J gene: TRBJ1-5
clone size: .
V gene: TRBV2
CDR3 protein: CAPNHPGGFLIQPQHF

J gene: TRBJ2-4
clone size: .
V gene: TRBV9
CDR3 protein: CASSVGQRGGPLAKNIQYF

J gene: TRBJ2-4
clone size: .
V gene: TRBV7-9
CDR3 protein: CASSEPGTLKNIQYF

J gene: TRBJ2-1
clone size: .
V gene: TRBV11-2
CDR3 protein: CASSLFFGTSGGAWVEQFF

J gene: TRBJ2-7
clone size: .
V gene: TRBV27
CDR3 protein: CASSTAPGQTYEQYF

J gene: TRBJ2-1
clone size: .
V gene: TRBV7-9
CDR3 protein: CASSLASVSPHNEQFF

J gene: TRBJ1-6
clone size: .
V gene: TRBV7-9
CDR3 protein: CASSSQNSPLHF

J gene: TRBJ2-7
clone size: .
V gene: TRBV7-9
CDR3 protein: CASSPTGRGDEQYF

J gene: TRBJ1-3
clone size: .
V gene: TRBV29-1
CDR3 protein: CSARQTSGNTIYF

J gene: TRBJ1-1
clone size: .
V gene: TRBV27
CDR3 protein: CASSLSGGGFTEAFF

J gene: TRBJ2-1
clone size: .
V gene: TRBV6-1
CDR3 protein: CASSDMDIGEQFF

J gene: TRBJ2-3
clone size: .
V gene: TRBV29-1
CDR3 protein: CRGWEGLTDTQYF

J gene: TRBJ2-7
clone size: .
V gene: TRBV4-1
CDR3 protein: CASSQGWMSTSGAYEQYF

J gene: TRBJ2-7
clone size: .
V gene: TRBV6-2/TRBV6-3
CDR3 protein: CASSYSRGVFWVIGLYEQYF

J gene: TRBJ2-1
clone size: .
V gene: TRBV5-8
CDR3 protein: CASSLDGTPMYYNEQFF

J gene: TRBJ2-2
clone size: .
V gene: TRBV20-1
CDR3 protein: CSARDLTTTGELFF

J gene: TRBJ1-3
clone size: .
V gene: TRBV6-1
CDR3 protein: CASSEAVAGSGGNTIYF

J gene: TRBJ2-5
clone size: .
V gene: TRBV20-1
CDR3 protein: CSARASELAGGSFQETQYF

J gene: TRBJ2-7
clone size: medium-sized
V gene: TRBV7-9
CDR3 protein: CASSKDYYEQYF

J gene: TRBJ2-2
clone size: .
V gene: TRBV24-1
CDR3 protein: CATRGFNGELFF

J gene: TRBJ1-2
clone size: .
V gene: TRBV12-3/TRBV12-4
CDR3 protein: CASSPGTLYPYGYTF

J gene: TRBJ1-1
clone size: .
V gene: TRBV20-1
CDR3 protein: CSAHPPGFAEAFF

J gene: TRBJ2-3
clone size: .
V gene: TRBV27
CDR3 protein: CASSYSTGYTDTQYF

J gene: TRBJ2-5
clone size: .
V gene: TRBV30
CDR3 protein: CAWSVPVVYGGQETQYF

J gene: TRBJ2-2
clone size: .
V gene: TRBV18
CDR3 protein: CASSGTGAVNTGELFF

J gene: TRBJ2-6
clone size: .
V gene: TRBV7-9
CDR3 protein: CASLLTKGGGANVLTF

J gene: TRBJ1-1
clone size: .
V gene: TRBV9
CDR3 protein: CASSAFDRGDTEAFF

J gene: TRBJ2-6
clone size: .
V gene: TRBV27
CDR3 protein: CASSLSFPSGANVLTF

J gene: TRBJ1-2
clone size: .
V gene: TRBV30
CDR3 protein: CAWSPGNPYGYTF

J gene: TRBJ1-1
clone size: .
V gene: TRBV6-1
CDR3 protein: CASSTGHPNTEAFF

J gene: TRBJ2-5
clone size: .
V gene: TRBV3-1
CDR3 protein: CASSLYGTGTETQYF

J gene: TRBJ1-2
clone size: .
V gene: TRBV11-1
CDR3 protein: CASSSTPVYGYTF

J gene: TRBJ2-5
clone size: .
V gene: TRBV28
CDR3 protein: CASSKGTYQETQYF

J gene: TRBJ2-1
clone size: .
V gene: TRBV28
CDR3 protein: CASSLWSNEQFF

J gene: TRBJ2-3
clone size: .
V gene: TRBV6-5
CDR3 protein: CASSSHPPGGTSTDTQYF

J gene: TRBJ2-7
clone size: .
V gene: TRBV4-1
CDR3 protein: CASSQGVSGLYEQYF

J gene: TRBJ2-1
clone size: .
V gene: TRBV19
CDR3 protein: CASSIGGTVSYNEQFF

J gene: TRBJ2-2
clone size: .
V gene: TRBV27
CDR3 protein: CASTAGTSGGYTGELFF

J gene: TRBJ2-1
clone size: .
V gene: TRBV7-9
CDR3 protein: CASKAGGFSYNEQFF

J gene: TRBJ2-7
clone size: .
V gene: TRBV5-8
CDR3 protein: CASSFIGASYEQYF

J gene: TRBJ2-2
clone size: .
V gene: TRBV2
CDR3 protein: CASSPYRGTTGELFF

J gene: TRBJ2-2
clone size: .
V gene: TRBV12-5
CDR3 protein: CASGLATGGPEANTGELFF

J gene: TRBJ2-7
clone size: .
V gene: TRBV7-9
CDR3 protein: CASSSGGTGGFEQYF

J gene: TRBJ1-2
clone size: .
V gene: TRBV7-9
CDR3 protein: CASSSPDRVLGYTF

J gene: TRBJ2-6
clone size: .
V gene: TRBV20-1
CDR3 protein: CSASSPGSGANVLTF

J gene: TRBJ2-7
clone size: .
V gene: TRBV3-1
CDR3 protein: CASSQGIRDRSTYEQYF

J gene: TRBJ1-5
clone size: .
V gene: TRBV11-2
CDR3 protein: CASSLDFGQHQPQHF

J gene: TRBJ1-2
clone size: .
V gene: TRBV25-1
CDR3 protein: CASSGWSGTDYGYTF

J gene: TRBJ1-4
clone size: .
V gene: TRBV3-1
CDR3 protein: CASSQGGGFTDEKLFF